The T cell receptor (beta chain) under discussion was sequenced for a study of STAT3 mutations in large granular lymphocyte leukemia. General study results and limits: At least one immunodominant TCR beta clonotype appeared in every T-cell large granular lymphocyte leukemia patient.

Details on this clone: The antigen remains unidentified.

The length of the CDR3 is 15 residues. CDR1 and CDR2 from the germline V gene are SGHRS and YFSETQ. The V and J ends lost 4 bases and 2 bases, in that order; junction bases with no gene match: 8. This table comes from immunoSEQ multiplex PCR, and its TCRdb copy is limited to in-frame clones, with some not included. In the table there are over 3,000 clones, 30% to 40% of which are singletons. V is TRBV5-1 and J is TRBJ1-2; 7 bases are shared with TRBD1. The clonotype comes from a man between 60 and 75 years old with T-cell large granular lymphocyte leukemia. Some clones in this sample may be carry-over from other donors' samples. The specimen sequenced was peripheral blood mononuclear cells. CDR3 protein: CASSPKTGRNYGYTF. The CDR3 DNA reads as TGCGCCAGCAGCCCAAAGACAGGGCGGAACTATGGCTACACCTTC.